This T cell receptor (beta chain) was observed in a study of blood T cell repertoires in COVID-19. Study background: Italy, Spain and the United States were the sources of the convalescent and acute COVID-19 samples.

CDR1 is MNHNS, CDR2 SASEGT, per germline. CDR3 length: 14 residues. V lost 2 bases and J lost 6, with 13 bases in between. Clones were sequenced by immunoSEQ multiplex PCR, and TCRdb holds only the in-frame ones, with some missing. Counted here are fewer than 250,000 clones, around 90% occurring once; the ten biggest clones make up less than 3.5%. Sequencing input: peripheral blood. The chain carries TRBV6-1 and TRBJ1-1; D gene uncertain. The receptor comes from a man between 25 and 39 years old with COVID-19, enrolled during active disease. Here the CDR3 DNA reads TGTGCCAGCAGTGAAAGGAGGTGGCCCCCTGAAGCTTTCTTT. Residues: CASSERRWPPEAFF.